This T cell receptor (beta chain) was sequenced for a study of T-cell memory formation after mild COVID-19. Whole-study context: TCR clusters mostly belonged to single donors.

Overall study results and limits: Mainly CM and EM harbored the contracting CD4+ clones; mainly EMRA harbored the CD8+ ones. While clones contracting from day 15 to 85 were balanced between CD4 and CD8, later expanders leaned CD4+.

With regard to this clonotype: Its antigen remains unknown.

After 5'RACE with constant-segment primers, TCR alpha and TCR beta cDNA libraries carrying sample barcodes and UMIs were obtained. One entry per CDR3 protein results from TCRdb running MiXCR on the 5' RACE reads. The sample records over 250,000 distinct CDR3 sequences, about a sixth being singletons. Trimming took 3 bases from V and 4 from J, leaving 7 bases between them. CDR3 size: 13 residues. The rearrangement uses TRBV12-3 or TRBV12-4 and TRBJ2-1; D is unresolved. The sequenced material came from PBMCs or a T cell subset sorted from them (not recorded which). This receptor was taken from a man aged 18 to 29 who had mild COVID-19 (a few samples of this study predate the infection). Cell type and time point are not known. CDR3 in DNA: TGTGCCAGCAGTTTGTCTAGATACAATGAGCAGTTCTTC. It specifies CASSLSRYNEQFF.